This paragraph reports one TCR beta chain. What it recognizes is unknown. The CDR3 runs to 14 residues. V gave up 3 bases and J gave up 2 bases, with 11 bases separating them. The germline V gene has CDR1 DFQATT and CDR2 SNEGSKA (reference sequence). The authors incorporated unique molecular identifiers into the TCR beta cDNA libraries. T cells numbering roughly 1 to 10 million gave rise to some 500,000 cDNA molecules. From the PCR reads, TCRdb called clonotypes with MiXCR, one entry per CDR3 protein. Of hundreds of thousands of distinct CDR3 sequences in the sample, roughly 27% were seen once. The sample comes from a study of post-analysis software for immune sequencing data. Study context: Patients had relapsing-remitting, secondary progressive or progressive-relapsing multiple sclerosis; some lacked subtype.

General study points: Significantly decreased normalized Chao1 diversity was recorded for multiple sclerosis patients relative to controls. Same-batch preparations were strongly co-clustered by F measure. TRBV5-6, TRBV5-1 and TRBV20-1 belonged to a set of a handful of TRBV segments that were more frequent in patients than controls.

The sequence came from a girl aged 10 to 17 with multiple sclerosis. Sequencing input: blood. The chain is built from TRBV20-1 and TRBJ1-5, with a weak D call TRBD1 (5 bases). CDR3 coding DNA: TGCAGTGCTAGGCCAGGGTGGGGCAATCAGCCCCAGCATTTT. It translates to CSARPGWGNQPQHF.